The 31 T cell receptor beta chains given below trace back to one sample, sequenced in a study of chemoradiotherapy in HPV16-positive cancers. Clones were read by immunoSEQ multiplex PCR, and TCRdb kept only the in-frame ones, dropping some. The sample comprises about 11,000 clones, 75% of which are singletons, and under 9.5% rests with the top ten. This sample was gathered from a patient who underwent chemoradiotherapy. Receptor source: a human donor with HPV-associated anogenital cancer.

The table lists this clone with a count of one. J is TRBJ2-7 and V is TRBV6-6; D is ambiguous. Germline loops: CDR1 MNHNY, CDR2 SVGAGI (reference sequence). The V gene lost 8 bases and the J gene lost 6 bases, with 11 bases spanning the gap. This CDR3 comprises 11 residues. The CDR3 DNA sequence: TGTGCCAGCTCGGTAACTCTCGAGCAGTACTTC. Translated, it gives CASSVTLEQYF.

This sequence joins TRBV27 and TRBJ2-2; 7 bases are shared with TRBD2. Germline CDR1 and CDR2: MNHEY and SMNVEV (reference sequence). V gave up 0 bases and J gave up 2 bases; unmatched junction bases: 3. The CDR3 loop spans 16 amino acids. The CDR3: CASSLSSGINTGELFF. CDR3 nucleotide sequence: TGTGCCAGCAGTTTATCCAGCGGGATTAACACCGGGGAGCTGTTTTTT.

This clone was seen only a few times. This sequence joins TRBV30 and TRBJ2-2, with D uncertain. The CDR3 loop spans 14 amino acids. V lost 0 bases and J lost 2, with 7 bases in between. CDR1 and CDR2 from the germline V gene are GTSNPN and SVGIG (reference sequence). CDR3 amino acids: CAWSVGGNTGELFF. CDR3 nucleotides: TGTGCCTGGAGTGTTGGTGGTAACACCGGGGAGCTGTTTTTT.

V is TRBV2 and J is TRBJ2-3; 10 bases fit TRBD2. The CDR3 consists of 17 residues. With V trimmed by 7 bases and J by 0 bases, 10 bases remained unmatched. The germline V gene has CDR1 SNHLY and CDR2 FYNNEI. CDR3 residues: CASMGKGLADSTDTQYF. The CDR3 DNA reads as TGTGCCAGCATGGGGAAAGGACTAGCGGATAGCACAGATACGCAGTATTTT.

The rearrangement links TRBV10-3 to TRBJ2-2, with D tentatively TRBD1 or TRBD2 (5 bases each). This CDR3 comprises 15 residues. Germline lookup yields CDR1 ENHRY and CDR2 SYGVKD. Trimming shortened V by 10 bases and J by 5 bases, and 20 bases separated the two germline ends. The CDR3 nucleotides are TGTGCCACCGATTCTCGATCCGAGGGGACCGGGGAGCTGTTTTTT. Translation: CATDSRSEGTGELFF.

The gene calls are TRBV21-1 and TRBJ1-1; TRBD1 is the table's D call, not checked against the DNA. TRBV21-1 is a pseudogene segment. The CDR3 consists of 16 residues. The CDR3 coding sequence is TGTGCCAGCAGCAAAAAGTCAGGACAGGGTTTCACTGAAGCTTTCTTT. Translation: CASSKKSGQGFTEAFF.

V is TRBV28 and J is TRBJ1-2, with 7 bases identical to TRBD1. The germline V gene has CDR1 MDHEN and CDR2 SYDVKM. The V gene end was trimmed by 4 bases and the J gene end by 4 bases; junction bases not matched to a gene: 6. This CDR3 region has 14 residues. CDR3 coding DNA: TGTGCCAGCAGTTGGACAGGCCCGGGCTATGGCTACACCTTC. It specifies CASSWTGPGYGYTF.

V is TRBV6-4 and J is TRBJ2-2; 9 bases are shared with TRBD2. Per the germline V gene, CDR1 is MRHNA and CDR2 is SNTAGT. The ends lost 0 bases at V and 3 bases at J; junction bases unmatched: 2. This CDR3 comprises 16 residues. The CDR3 nucleotides are TGTGCCAGCAGTGACTCGCGGGAGGGCGACACCGGGGAGCTGTTTTTT. Amino acids: CASSDSREGDTGELFF.

V and J are TRBV28 and TRBJ2-7; 9 positions match TRBD1. The CDR3 is 13 residues long. Germline CDR1 MDHEN, CDR2 SYDVKM. The V gene end was trimmed by 10 bases and the J gene end by 3 bases; junction bases not matched to a gene: 7. CDR3 region: CATDRGTLYEQYF. The CDR3 nucleotides read TGTGCCACGGACAGGGGCACTCTCTACGAGCAGTACTTC.

The V and J genes are TRBV5-1 and TRBJ1-1; D remains ambiguous. Germline CDR1 reads SGHRS; CDR2 reads YFSETQ. V lost 1 base to trimming and J lost 0 bases, with 7 bases between them. This CDR3 spans 14 amino acids. The CDR3 bases are TGCGCCAGCAGCTTGACGGGAATGAACACTGAAGCTTTCTTT. Protein product: CASSLTGMNTEAFF.

This clone was found a few times. V and J are TRBV2 and TRBJ2-3; 9 bases map to TRBD2. CDR1 and CDR2 from the germline V gene are SNHLY and FYNNEI. The CDR3 length is 17 residues. The CDR3 sequence: CASNSRREGGVTDTQYF. CDR3 sequence (DNA): TGTGCATCAAACAGCAGGCGGGAGGGCGGTGTAACAGATACGCAGTATTTT. Looking up the rest from reference TRBV2 and TRBJ2-3 gives the full variable domain: EPEVTQTPSHQVTQMGQEVILRCVPISNHLYFYWYRQILGQKVEFLVSFYNNEISEKSEIFDDQFSVERPDGSNFTLKIRSTKLEDSAMYFCASNSRREGGVTDTQYFGPGTRLTVL.

This chain uses TRBV5-1 with TRBJ1-1, with D possibly being TRBD1 (6 bases). Trimming cost V 1 base and J 3 bases, with 7 bases left between them. The CDR3 has 13 residues. The germline CDR1 and CDR2 sequences are SGHRS and YFSETQ. The CDR3 DNA reads TGCGCCAGCAGCTTGCACAGGGACACTGAAGCTTTCTTT. As protein: CASSLHRDTEAFF.

The V and J genes are TRBV6-4 and TRBJ2-1, with 14 bases matching TRBD2. This CDR3 spans 16 amino acids. From germline, CDR1 is MRHNA and CDR2 SNTAGT. With 0 bases clipped from V and 9 bases from J, the junction kept 4 bases outside the gene matches. The CDR3 sequence: CASSDSGTSGSVEQFF. The CDR3 DNA follows: TGTGCCAGCAGTGACTCTGGGACTAGCGGGAGTGTTGAGCAGTTCTTC.

The V and J genes are TRBV5-1 and TRBJ2-1; 9 bases agree with TRBD1. Germline V gene sequence: CDR1 SGHRS, CDR2 YFSETQ. The CDR3 runs 13 residues. V was clipped by 4 bases and J by 12 bases; unmatched bases: 8. CDR3 in DNA: TGCGCCAGCAGCGCAGGACAGGGGAATTTGCAGTTCTTC. Amino acids: CASSAGQGNLQFF.

V is TRBV5-1 and J is TRBJ1-1, with D possibly matching TRBD1 (6 bases). Trimming cost V 0 bases and J 0 bases, with 12 bases left between them. The CDR3 loop spans 16 amino acids. CDR1 is SGHRS, CDR2 YFSETQ, per germline. The chain's CDR3 is CASSLARDTLNTEAFF. Written as DNA, the CDR3 is TGCGCCAGCAGCTTGGCCCGGGACACCTTGAACACTGAAGCTTTCTTT. The full variable domain, its missing parts supplied by reference TRBV5-1 and TRBJ1-1, is KAGVTQTPRYLIKTRGQQVTLSCSPISGHRSVSWYQQTPGQGLQFLFEYFSETQRNKGNFPGRFSGRQFSNSRSEMNVSTLELGDSALYLCASSLARDTLNTEAFFGQGTRLTVV.

As for this clone: At one of its ends the junction is not consistent with the germline gene, which may arise from a read error. The V and J genes are TRBV5-6 and TRBJ1-4; D perhaps matches TRBD1 (5 bases). This CDR3 has 14 amino acids. Germline V gives CDR1 SGHDT, CDR2 YYEEEE. DNA for the CDR3: TGTGCCAGCAGCTTGGGACAGACCCCTGAAGAACTGTTTTTT. Its protein product is CASSLGQTPEELFF. Variable domain in full (rest from reference TRBV5-6 and TRBJ1-4): DAGVTQSPTHLIKTRGQQVTLRCSPKSGHDTVSWYQQALGQGPQFIFQYYEEEERQRGNFPDRFSGHQFPNYSSELNVNALLLGDSALYLCASSLGQTPEELFFGSGTQLSVL.

There are a few counts of this clone. This chain links TRBV2 with TRBJ2-7; D call uncertain. Trimming removed 5 bases at V and 8 bases at J, with 7 bases between. Germline CDR1 and CDR2: SNHLY and FYNNEI. The CDR3 totals 10 residues. CDR3 DNA: TGTGCCAGCAGTCGAAAGCAGCAGTACTTC. It codes for CASSRKQQYF. The full variable domain, completed using reference TRBV2 and TRBJ2-7, is EPEVTQTPSHQVTQMGQEVILRCVPISNHLYFYWYRQILGQKVEFLVSFYNNEISEKSEIFDDQFSVERPDGSNFTLKIRSTKLEDSAMYFCASSRKQQYFGPGTRLTVT.

J is TRBJ2-1 and V is TRBV27, with 10 nucleotides matching TRBD2. The CDR3 is 19 residues long. The germline V gene encodes CDR1 MNHEY and CDR2 SMNVEV (reference sequence). J gave up 3 bases and V 2 bases, and 13 bases lay outside the gene matches. The CDR3 is CASSLSPPLAGDFYNEQFF. CDR3 DNA: TGTGCCAGCAGTTTAAGCCCCCCCCTAGCGGGAGATTTCTACAATGAGCAGTTCTTC.

The chain carries TRBV11-2 and TRBJ2-3, with D possibly being TRBD2 (5 bases). In germline, CDR1 is SGHAT, CDR2 FQNNGV. CDR3 length: 16 amino acids. Trimming removed 5 bases at V and 0 bases at J, with 15 bases between. This CDR3 is CASSPLPRGSTDTQYF. The CDR3 coding sequence is TGTGCCAGCAGCCCCCTTCCTCGGGGAAGCACAGATACGCAGTATTTT.

This chain links TRBV27 with TRBJ1-2, with a possible D match to TRBD1 (5 bases). This CDR3 has 13 residues. Trimming took off 4 bases at V and 7 bases at J, with 13 bases between the two ends. Germline values: CDR1 MNHEY, CDR2 SMNVEV (reference sequence). The CDR3: CASSSRQGTGYTF. CDR3 coding DNA: TGTGCCAGCAGTTCCCGGCAGGGTACTGGCTACACCTTC.

This clone was seen once. The V gene is TRBV6-6, the J gene TRBJ2-3; D remains unclear. This CDR3 contains 14 residues. Deletions cut 2 bases from V and 3 bases from J, with 9 bases between. Germline V lookup: CDR1 MNHNY, CDR2 SVGAGI (reference sequence). The CDR3 loop reads CASSYEKPTDTQYF. CDR3 sequence (DNA): TGTGCCAGCAGTTACGAAAAACCTACAGATACGCAGTATTTT.

The gene calls are TRBV7-9 and TRBJ1-1, with no clear D. Germline values: CDR1 SEHNR, CDR2 FQNEAQ (reference sequence). This CDR3 has 14 residues. V gave up 0 bases and J gave up 1 base, with 6 bases separating them. The CDR3 loop reads CASSLARSNTEAFF. As DNA, the CDR3 is TGTGCCAGCAGCTTAGCCAGATCGAACACTGAAGCTTTCTTT.

The chain recombines TRBV5-1 with TRBJ2-5; D remains unclear. The germline V and J ends were trimmed by 0 bases and 5 bases, with 5 bases remaining between them. The CDR3 contains 12 residues. Germline V gives CDR1 SGHRS, CDR2 YFSETQ. The CDR3 spells CASSLEVETQYF. In DNA form, the CDR3 reads TGCGCCAGCAGCTTGGAGGTCGAGACCCAGTACTTC.

The chain has TRBV10-3 and TRBJ1-1; D is unresolved. This CDR3 is 14 amino acids long. Per the germline V gene, CDR1 is ENHRY and CDR2 is SYGVKD. Trimming cost V 0 bases and J 3 bases, with 8 bases left between them. The CDR3 DNA follows: TGTGCCATCAGTGAGTCGACAAGAGACACTGAAGCTTTCTTT. It translates to CAISESTRDTEAFF.

The chain has TRBV6-6 and TRBJ2-1; perhaps TRBD1 as D (6 bases). Germline CDR1 reads MNHNY; CDR2 reads SVGAGI (reference sequence). CDR3 length equals 14 residues. Trimming took off 7 bases at V and 4 bases at J, with 14 bases between the two ends. The CDR3 coding sequence is TGTGCCAGCACACAACAGGGCGAATACAATGAGCAGTTCTTC. Encoded protein: CASTQQGEYNEQFF.

V and J are TRBV2 and TRBJ1-5, with D tentatively TRBD1 (5 bases). Germline lookup yields CDR1 SNHLY and CDR2 FYNNEI. The CDR3 extends over 14 amino acids. The V and J ends lost 2 bases and 3 bases respectively, with 8 bases between them. The CDR3 protein is CASSEWGDNQPQHF. The CDR3 nucleotides are TGTGCCAGCAGTGAATGGGGCGACAATCAGCCCCAGCATTTT.

The chain uses TRBV29-1 and TRBJ1-2, with D tentatively TRBD1 (5 bases). CDR1 and CDR2 from the germline V gene are SQVTM and ANQGSEA. Trimming took off 0 bases at V and 6 bases at J, with 8 bases between the two ends. The CDR3 is 12 amino acids. CDR3 residues: CSVEDLGDGYTF. CDR3 nucleotide sequence: TGCAGCGTTGAAGATTTGGGGGATGGCTACACCTTC.

This clone is deemed medium-sized. The V gene is TRBV28, the J gene TRBJ1-1; no definite D call. The germline gives CDR1 MDHEN, CDR2 SYDVKM. The CDR3 consists of 14 residues. Trimming took off 6 bases at V and 1 base at J, with 12 bases between the two ends. The CDR3 spells CASSFGRRNTEAFF. The CDR3 DNA sequence: TGTGCCAGCAGCTTTGGACGGAGGAACACTGAAGCTTTCTTT.

The genes are TRBV9 and TRBJ2-1, with 8 bases fitting TRBD2. Trimming cost V 3 bases and J 0 bases; bases outside gene matches: 5. Germline V lookup: CDR1 SGDLS, CDR2 YYNGEE. The CDR3 runs 16 residues. The CDR3 spells CASSATSGHSYNEQFF. CDR3 sequence (DNA): TGTGCCAGCAGCGCCACTAGCGGCCACTCCTACAATGAGCAGTTCTTC.

V usage is TRBV4-3 and J usage is TRBJ2-1; 14 bases are shared with TRBD2. J was trimmed by 9 bases and V by 4 bases; bases with no gene match: 8. The V gene's germline CDR1 is LGHNA and CDR2 YSLEER. The CDR3 spans 16 residues. The CDR3 reads CASSRSRLAGGSEQFF. The CDR3 DNA reads TGCGCCAGCAGCCGATCCCGACTAGCGGGAGGGAGTGAGCAGTTCTTC.

This chain links TRBV4-3 with TRBJ2-2, with unresolved D. The CDR3 sequence is 16 residues long. Per germline, CDR1 LGHNA and CDR2 YSLEER. V lost 0 bases to trimming and J lost 0 bases, with 8 bases between them. The CDR3 bases are TGCGCCAGCAGCCAAGATAGGATCTCGAACACCGGGGAGCTGTTTTTT. Its translation: CASSQDRISNTGELFF.